This T cell receptor beta chain is from a study of metastatic and nonmetastatic thyroid tumors. Study as a whole: Across peripheral blood and tumor or nodule tissue samples taken from malignant and benign thyroid patients, the repertoires were compared with one another.

Per the study methods: The authors used CDR3 differences across clinicopathological groups to build a distant-metastasis classifier for papillary thyroid cancer. TCRdb reprocessed the PCR reads via MiXCR. The V and J calls come from TCRdb's annotation, not from the publication. The data hold approximately 22,000 clones, with under 15% observed a single time. Notes on the study in general: Across blood and tumor, TCR beta diversity in malignant thyroid tumors was reportedly significantly higher than in benign nodules.

The CDR3 length is 15 residues. The ends were cut back, 2 bases at V and 4 bases at J, with 12 bases in the middle. Germline V gene lookup returns CDR1 SGHVS and CDR2 FQNEAQ. The entire patient cohort was treatment-naive prior to thyroid surgery. Remarks on this clone: Antigen unknown.

V is TRBV7-8 and J is TRBJ1-5; D not resolved. The sample consisted of blood. The receptor's source is a female donor with papillary thyroid cancer or a benign thyroid nodule (not recorded which). Some clones in this sample may be carry-over from other donors' samples. The CDR3 DNA reads TGTGCCAGCAGCTTATTCGGGGTCTTAAATCAGCCCCAGCATTTT. Its protein product is CASSLFGVLNQPQHF.